A single sample is the source of the 19 T cell receptor beta chains below, sequenced in a study of T cells in Graves' hyperthyroidism and ophthalmopathy. RNA transcripts served as the template for amplifying TCR beta CDR3 regions. With the HTBI primer set, the TCR CDR3 went through a first round of RT-PCR. TCRdb re-derived calls from the multiplex PCR reads in MiXCR, one entry per CDR3 protein. The sample has approximately 520,000 distinct CDR3 sequences, approximately 25% seen once. Material: blood. Source of these receptors: a young woman with Graves' ophthalmopathy.

This clonotype was recorded many times. This chain joins TRBV6-1 and TRBJ1-1, with 10 bases that match TRBD1. Trimming took 7 bases from V and 3 from J; bases not matched to a gene: 5. This CDR3 has 14 residues. Germline-derived CDR1 and CDR2 are MNHNS and SASEGT. This chain's CDR3 is CASIGTGADTEAFF. The DNA for the CDR3 is TGTGCCAGCATTGGGACAGGGGCGGACACTGAAGCTTTCTTT.

The rearrangement uses TRBV6-1 and TRBJ2-7; the match to TRBD1 covers 12 bases. Unmatched junction bases numbered 7, after V lost 6 bases and J lost 7 bases. The CDR3 totals 14 residues. Germline lookup yields CDR1 MNHNS and CDR2 SASEGT. The CDR3 sequence: CASRTGTGGREQYF. CDR3 nucleotide sequence: TGTGCCAGCAGGACCGGGACAGGGGGCCGGGAGCAGTACTTC.

The J gene is TRBJ1-5, the V gene TRBV19, with D unclear. The CDR3 has 15 residues. Germline-derived CDR1 and CDR2 are LNHDA and SQIVND (reference sequence). V dropped 3 bases and J dropped 6 bases, with 15 bases sitting between them. CDR3 loop: CASSMDGRLAQPQHF. In DNA form, the CDR3 reads TGTGCCAGTAGTATGGATGGCAGGTTGGCTCAGCCCCAGCATTTT.

This clonotype showed up many times. V usage is TRBV27 and J usage is TRBJ1-1; D gene ambiguous. The CDR3 has 15 residues. Germline loops: CDR1 MNHEY, CDR2 SMNVEV (reference sequence). The V and J ends lost 0 bases and 0 bases respectively, with 8 bases between them. The CDR3 DNA reads TGTGCCAGCAGTTTATCGAGGGCAGTGAACACTGAAGCTTTCTTT. Its translation: CASSLSRAVNTEAFF.

This clonotype was seen ten or more times. The J gene is TRBJ1-5, the V gene TRBV29-1; D uncertain. The germline V and J ends were trimmed by 6 bases and 0 bases, with 12 bases remaining between them. The CDR3 has 14 amino acids. Germline-derived CDR1 and CDR2 are SQVTM and ANQGSEA. CDR3 region: CSVQPDHSNQPQHF. The CDR3 DNA is TGCAGCGTCCAGCCAGACCATAGCAATCAGCCCCAGCATTTT.

This clonotype appeared a few times. This chain joins TRBV11-2 and TRBJ2-2; weak D call: TRBD1 (6 bases). Trimming took 0 bases from V and 5 from J, leaving 13 bases between them. CDR1 is SGHAT, CDR2 FQNNGV, per germline. The CDR3 is made up of 16 amino acids. In DNA form, the CDR3 reads TGTGCCAGCAGCTTAGAGTCCCGCAGGGGAACCGGGGAGCTGTTTTTT. It codes for CASSLESRRGTGELFF. The variable domain in full, completed from reference TRBV11-2 and TRBJ2-2, reads EAGVAQSPRYKIIEKRQSVAFWCNPISGHATLYWYQQILGQGPKLLIQFQNNGVVDDSQLPKDRFSAERLKGVDSTLKIQPAKLEDSAVYLCASSLESRRGTGELFFGEGSRLTVL.

This clonotype has more than one count but fewer than ten. The chain uses TRBV18 and TRBJ2-7; D not certain. CDR3 length equals 11 residues. V lost 5 bases and J lost 7, with 9 bases in between. Germline CDR1 reads KGHSH; CDR2 reads LQKENI. DNA for the CDR3: TGTGCCAGCTCAGTGAGTTGGGAGCAGTACTTC. This codes for CASSVSWEQYF. Variable domain in full (rest from reference TRBV18 and TRBJ2-7): NAGVMQNPRHLVRRRGQEARLRCSPMKGHSHVYWYRQLPEEGLKFMVYLQKENIIDESGMPKERFSAEFPKEGPSILRIQQVVRGDSAAYFCASSVSWEQYFGPGTRLTVT.

This clonotype was picked up many times. The CDR3 DNA reads as TGTGCCAGCAGTGCAACCGGGACTAATCATTTATTGGAGACCCAGTACTTC. It is translated as CASSATGTNHLLETQYF. V and J are TRBV6-2 or TRBV6-3 and TRBJ2-5; TRBD2 agrees at 7 bases. Germline V gene lookup returns CDR1 MNHEY and CDR2 SVGEGT. J gave up 5 bases and V 5 bases, and 17 bases lay outside the gene matches. This CDR3 region has 17 residues.

The table lists this clonotype with many counts. The genes are TRBV12-3 or TRBV12-4 and TRBJ1-2; no firm D call. V was pared by 2 bases and J by 3 bases, with 10 bases between. The CDR3 spans 14 residues. The CDR3 loop is CASSLSFSHYGYTF. CDR3 bases: TGTGCCAGCAGTTTATCATTTAGTCACTATGGCTACACCTTC.

The genes are TRBV20-1 and TRBJ2-5; no definite D call. This CDR3 is built from 12 residues. The germline CDR1 and CDR2 sequences are DFQATT and SNEGSKA (reference sequence). V gave up 6 bases and J gave up 0 bases, with 8 bases separating them. This chain's CDR3 is CSATEYQETQYF. The CDR3 DNA follows: TGCAGTGCCACGGAGTACCAAGAGACCCAGTACTTC.

This clonotype was seen many times. J is TRBJ2-5 and V is TRBV30; D is possibly TRBD1 (5 bases). Germline lookup yields CDR1 GTSNPN and CDR2 SVGIG (reference sequence). The V end lost 0 bases, the J end lost 12 bases, and 11 bases lay between the germline ends. The CDR3 length is 11 residues. The CDR3: CAWSVTQVKYF. In nucleotides, the CDR3 is TGTGCCTGGAGTGTAACACAGGTCAAGTACTTC.

There are many counts of this clonotype. V and J are TRBV30 and TRBJ1-1, with 8 bases aligning to TRBD1. This CDR3 has 13 amino acids. V trimming: 0 bases; J trimming: 4 bases; junction bases outside the gene matches: 1. Germline V gene data show CDR1 as GTSNPN and CDR2 as SVGIG (reference sequence). The DNA for the CDR3 is TGTGCCTGGAGTGTCCAGGGGGCCACTGAAGCTTTCTTT. Protein: CAWSVQGATEAFF.

In this sample, this clonotype turned up many times. The chain carries TRBV12-3 or TRBV12-4 and TRBJ2-5; a weak D match, TRBD2 (6 bases). The CDR3 is made up of 14 amino acids. The V end lost 6 bases, the J end lost 4 bases, and 15 bases lay between the germline ends. The CDR3 here is CASSPDLGGETQYF. Written as DNA, the CDR3 is TGTGCCAGCAGCCCCGACCTGGGGGGAGAGACCCAGTACTTC.

The chain combines TRBV10-3 with TRBJ1-1; possibly TRBD1 for D (6 bases). The V gene lost 10 bases and the J gene lost 2 bases, with 11 bases spanning the gap. The CDR3 loop spans 12 amino acids. Germline CDR1 reads ENHRY; CDR2 reads SYGVKD. The chain's CDR3 is CATGQPNTEAFF. The CDR3 DNA reads as TGTGCCACCGGACAGCCCAACACTGAAGCTTTCTTT.

This clonotype was recorded at least ten times. The chain is built from TRBV27 and TRBJ1-1; D not resolved. The CDR3 extends over 13 amino acids. Germline V CDR1 and CDR2: MNHEY, SMNVEV (reference sequence). Deletions cut 10 bases from V and 2 bases from J, with 14 bases between. This CDR3 is CATKEGYNTEAFF. The CDR3 nucleotides are TGTGCCACCAAAGAAGGGTATAACACTGAAGCTTTCTTT.

Ten or more counts support this clonotype. The chain has TRBV7-8 and TRBJ1-2, with TRBD1 as a possible D gene (5 bases). CDR3 length: 14 amino acids. CDR1 and CDR2 (germline): SGHVS, FQNEAQ. Trimming removed 1 base from V and 2 bases from J, with 8 bases in between. This CDR3 reads CASSLVSGNYGYTF. CDR3 bases: TGTGCCAGCAGCTTAGTGTCAGGGAACTATGGCTACACCTTC. The complete variable domain, with remaining parts taken from reference TRBV7-8 and TRBJ1-2, reads GAGVSQSPRYKVAKRGQDVALRCDPISGHVSLFWYQQALGQGPEFLTYFQNEAQLDKSGLPSDRFFAERPEGSVSTLKIQRTQQEDSAVYLCASSLVSGNYGYTFGSGTRLTVV.

This chain uses TRBV2 with TRBJ2-5; D perhaps matches TRBD2 (6 bases). There are 13 residues in the CDR3. Germline CDR1 reads SNHLY; CDR2 reads FYNNEI. V lost 0 bases, J lost 9 bases, and 11 bases lay in between. The CDR3 DNA reads as TGTGCCAGCAGTGAAGCGCCGCGGGAAGCCCAGTACTTC. Protein sequence: CASSEAPREAQYF. Filled out from reference TRBV2 and TRBJ2-5, the complete variable domain reads EPEVTQTPSHQVTQMGQEVILRCVPISNHLYFYWYRQILGQKVEFLVSFYNNEISEKSEIFDDQFSVERPDGSNFTLKIRSTKLEDSAMYFCASSEAPREAQYFGPGTRLLVL.

In regard to this clonotype: The junction departs from the called germline gene at one end, perhaps through a read error. The rearrangement joins TRBV29-1 to TRBJ2-5, with D uncertain. This CDR3 has 11 amino acids. The V gene's germline CDR1 is SQVTM and CDR2 ANQGSEA. The CDR3: CSVGAQGTQYF. The CDR3 coding sequence is TGCAGCGTTGGTGCCCAAGGGACCCAGTACTTC.

There are many counts of this clonotype. V gene TRBV20-1 combines with J gene TRBJ2-7; TRBD2 matches at 7 bases. V dropped 0 bases and J dropped 0; count of bases not matched to a gene: 8. CDR3 length: 16 amino acids. Germline CDR1 and CDR2: DFQATT and SNEGSKA (reference sequence). CDR3 in amino acids: CSARDSGGSLSYEQYF. The CDR3 DNA follows: TGCAGTGCTAGAGATTCGGGGGGTTCTCTCTCCTACGAGCAGTACTTC.